Listed here are 10 T cell receptor beta chains from one sample, sequenced in a study of blood T cell repertoires in COVID-19. Using immunoSEQ multiplex PCR, the repertoire was profiled, and TCRdb retains in-frame clones only, with some absent. The sample shows roughly 300,000 clones, 75% to 95% of them seen only once. Sequences were obtained from PBMCs or T cells enriched from blood (not recorded which). The receptor source for this set is a woman aged 30 to 39 who had recovered from COVID-19.

This chain connects TRBV28 to TRBJ1-5, with a possible D match to TRBD1 (5 bases). Germline CDR1 and CDR2: MDHEN and SYDVKM. The CDR3 is made up of 15 amino acids. Deletions cut 2 bases from V and 2 bases from J, with 10 bases between. The CDR3 region has the DNA TGTGCCAGCAGTTTAAGGGGTTTACGCAATCAGCCCCAGCATTTT. Translation: CASSLRGLRNQPQHF.

V and J are TRBV19 and TRBJ1-5; 7 bases align to TRBD1. There are 18 residues in the CDR3. V gave up 5 bases and J gave up 5 bases; unmatched junction bases: 18. The germline CDR1 and CDR2 sequences are LNHDA and SQIVND (reference sequence). CDR3 nucleotides: TGTGCCAGTAGTCCTTCAAACAGGGGTTGGGAAAGGTATCAGCCCCAGCATTTT. Translating gives CASSPSNRGWERYQPQHF.

The chain carries TRBV10-3 and TRBJ1-2; D may be TRBD1 (5 bases). V lost 0 bases and J 2 bases, leaving 10 bases between the germline ends. This CDR3 is built from 15 residues. Per germline, CDR1 ENHRY and CDR2 SYGVKD. The DNA of the CDR3 is TGTGCCATCAGTGAGTCGGCAGGGCTGAACTATGGCTACACCTTC. It yields the protein CAISESAGLNYGYTF.

The V gene is TRBV27, the J gene TRBJ2-7, with D possibly TRBD1 on 6 matching bases. The germline gives CDR1 MNHEY, CDR2 SMNVEV (reference sequence). The CDR3 has 13 residues. Trimming removed 6 bases from V and 3 bases from J, with 12 bases in between. CDR3 sequence: CASSHRVGYEQYF. The CDR3 coding sequence is TGTGCCAGCAGCCACAGGGTAGGCTACGAGCAGTACTTC.

The V and J genes are TRBV9 and TRBJ1-2; a possible D gene is TRBD1 (5 bases). The CDR3 length is 17 residues. The germline V gene encodes CDR1 SGDLS and CDR2 YYNGEE. The V end was cut by 2 bases, the J end by 0 bases, with 17 bases between. Written as DNA, the CDR3 is TGTGCCAGCAGCGTCGGCGGGGCAGTCAGTCCTAACTATGGCTACACCTTC. Its translation: CASSVGGAVSPNYGYTF.

The chain combines TRBV5-6 with TRBJ2-5, with D possibly TRBD1 on 6 matching bases. V lost 0 bases to trimming and J lost 5 bases, with 14 bases between them. This CDR3 has 15 residues. CDR1 is SGHDT and CDR2 is YYEEEE in the germline V gene. This CDR3 is CASSLDGRGMETQYF. DNA for the CDR3: TGTGCCAGCAGCTTGGATGGCAGGGGTATGGAGACCCAGTACTTC.

CDR3 nucleotides: TGTGCCAGCAGCTCTCCAGGGTTTAGTGAAAAACTGTTTTTT. Protein: CASSSPGFSEKLFF. The rearrangement links TRBV28 to TRBJ1-4; D possibly corresponds to TRBD1 (5 bases). Germline V gene lookup returns CDR1 MDHEN and CDR2 SYDVKM. Trimming removed 6 bases from V and 7 bases from J, with 15 bases in between. The CDR3 runs to 14 residues.

The CDR3 DNA reads as TGTGCCAGCAGCCTGACAGCGACCAATGAGCAGTTCTTC. Translation gives CASSLTATNEQFF. The rearrangement joins TRBV27 to TRBJ2-1; TRBD1 might be the D (5 bases). This CDR3 comprises 13 residues. Per germline, CDR1 MNHEY and CDR2 SMNVEV (reference sequence). Trimming removed 6 bases at V and 6 bases at J, with 12 bases between.

The chain recombines TRBV27 with TRBJ2-2, with a weak D call TRBD1 (6 bases). Per germline, CDR1 MNHEY and CDR2 SMNVEV (reference sequence). The CDR3 runs 16 residues. The V gene lost 6 bases and the J gene lost 1 base, with 15 bases spanning the gap. The CDR3 coding sequence is TGTGCCAGCAGACCCTCACAGGGTAGGAACACCGGGGAGCTGTTTTTT. Protein product: CASRPSQGRNTGELFF.

This chain connects TRBV4-3 to TRBJ1-2; the match to TRBD1 covers 8 bases. Germline assignment: CDR1 LGHNA and CDR2 YSLEER. This CDR3 region has 16 residues. V shed 0 bases, J shed 6 bases, and the junction held 9 bases outside the gene matches. This chain's CDR3 is CASSQDAGQVSHGYTF. The CDR3 DNA follows: TGCGCCAGCAGCCAAGATGCGGGACAGGTATCGCATGGCTACACCTTC.